Each of the 24 T cell receptor beta chains below was sequenced from the same sample in a study of CD8+ T cells in alopecia areata. As the sequencing template, cDNA was produced by extracting RNA and reverse transcribing it. The protocol was immunoSEQ multiplex PCR, while the TCRdb copy is restricted to in-frame clones and leaves out a portion. The sample comprises roughly 100,000 clones, about 64% of which are singletons, and around 15% rests with the top ten. Treatment described: oral pan-JAK inhibitor, 5-10 mg twice daily. The sequencing here drew on CD8+ T cells sorted from blood, taken at week 4, from a patient treated with tofacitinib. The receptors stem from a human donor with alopecia areata.

This chain uses TRBV5-6 with TRBJ2-3, with 7 bases fitting TRBD1. Per the germline V gene, CDR1 is SGHDT and CDR2 is YYEEEE. The V segment lost 2 bases and the J segment 3 bases; nucleotides outside the gene matches: 6. There are 15 residues in the CDR3. CDR3 in DNA: TGTGCCAGCAGCTTCCAGGGGGTTAGTACAGATACGCAGTATTTT. It encodes CASSFQGVSTDTQYF.

V usage is TRBV5-1 and J usage is TRBJ2-2, with 8 bases identical to TRBD1. CDR1 is SGHRS and CDR2 is YFSETQ in the germline V gene. The CDR3 spans 14 residues. V dropped 3 bases and J dropped 3; count of bases not matched to a gene: 1. The CDR3 DNA sequence: TGCGCCAGCAGCTGGACAGGGTACACCGGGGAGCTGTTTTTT. This sequence encodes CASSWTGYTGELFF. Full variable domain (rest looked up from reference TRBV5-1 and TRBJ2-2): KAGVTQTPRYLIKTRGQQVTLSCSPISGHRSVSWYQQTPGQGLQFLFEYFSETQRNKGNFPGRFSGRQFSNSRSEMNVSTLELGDSALYLCASSWTGYTGELFFGEGSRLTVL.

This clone has just a few counts. The J gene is TRBJ2-3, the V gene TRBV29-1; D is unclear. The CDR3 runs to 13 residues. Per germline, CDR1 SQVTM and CDR2 ANQGSEA. V gave up 7 bases and J gave up 4 bases, with 15 bases separating them. CDR3 sequence: CSADLRNPDTQYF. The CDR3 nucleotides are TGCAGCGCAGACTTGAGAAACCCAGATACGCAGTATTTT.

V gene TRBV5-4 combines with J gene TRBJ2-7, with 7 nucleotides matching TRBD2. The CDR3 sequence is 14 residues long. Trimming removed 3 bases from V and 2 bases from J; junction bases left unmatched: 5. Germline V gene lookup returns CDR1 SGHNT and CDR2 YYREEE (reference sequence). DNA for the CDR3: TGTGCCAGCAGCTCCGGGGGGACCGCCTACGAGCAGTACTTC. Translation: CASSSGGTAYEQYF.

The V gene is TRBV5-1, the J gene TRBJ2-3; 7 bases align to TRBD2. CDR1 is SGHRS and CDR2 is YFSETQ in the germline V gene. This CDR3 comprises 14 residues. V lost 1 base and J lost 2; bases outside the gene matches: 1. For the CDR3, the DNA is TGCGCCAGCAGCTTGCTAGCGGACACAGATACGCAGTATTTT. Its protein product is CASSLLADTDTQYF.

This clone was counted a few times. The rearrangement links TRBV25-1 to TRBJ1-2; 9 positions match TRBD1. J lost 5 bases, V lost 4 bases, and 2 bases had no gene match. The CDR3 contains 13 residues. CDR1 and CDR2 (germline): MGHDK, SYGVNS. CDR3 in amino acids: CASSVQGAYGYTF. In DNA form, the CDR3 reads TGTGCCAGCAGTGTACAGGGGGCTTATGGCTACACCTTC.

This clone was picked up many times. The J gene is TRBJ1-5, the V gene TRBV7-3; possibly TRBD1 for D (5 bases). The CDR3 loop spans 16 amino acids. Germline V gene lookup returns CDR1 SGHTA and CDR2 FQGTGA. The V and J ends lost 5 bases and 2 bases respectively, with 16 bases between them. The CDR3 here is CASSPPRWGGNQPQHF. The CDR3 region has the DNA TGTGCCAGCAGCCCTCCTCGGTGGGGGGGCAATCAGCCCCAGCATTTT.

There are a few counts of this clone. The chain recombines TRBV29-1 with TRBJ1-4; D gene uncertain. The CDR3 has 13 residues. The V end was cut by 7 bases, the J end by 0 bases, with 9 bases between. Germline CDR1 is SQVTM and CDR2 is ANQGSEA. Written as DNA, the CDR3 is TGCAGCGCGGGAATCACAACTAATGAAAAACTGTTTTTT. Translation gives CSAGITTNEKLFF.

The chain carries TRBV27 and TRBJ2-5; 10 bases match TRBD2. Germline V gene data show CDR1 as MNHEY and CDR2 as SMNVEV (reference sequence). The CDR3 runs to 16 residues. J lost 2 bases, V lost 5 bases, and 8 bases had no gene match. The CDR3 reads CASSPHPSGRQETQYF. The CDR3 DNA reads as TGTGCCAGCAGTCCGCACCCTAGCGGGAGACAAGAGACCCAGTACTTC.

The V call is TRBV14, the J call TRBJ1-1; 7 bases are shared with TRBD1. This CDR3 is 15 amino acids long. V shed 0 bases and J 5 bases; nucleotides not matched to a gene: 6. Germline V gene sequence: CDR1 SGHDN, CDR2 FVKESK. In nucleotides, the CDR3 is TGTGCCAGCAGCCAAGATCCGGCCAGGGGGACTGAAGCTTTCTTT. Encoded protein: CASSQDPARGTEAFF.

The CDR3 is CASSEVGARTEAFF. The CDR3 nucleotides are TGTGCCAGCAGTGAAGTAGGGGCGCGCACTGAAGCTTTCTTT. This chain links TRBV2 with TRBJ1-1, with D maybe TRBD1 (5 bases). V lost 1 base and J 4 bases, leaving 10 bases between the germline ends. Looked up from germline, CDR1 is SNHLY and CDR2 is FYNNEI. The CDR3 runs to 14 residues.

CDR3 in DNA: TGCGCCAGCGCCGGGGAACCCTACGAGCAGTACTTC. The encoded protein is CASAGEPYEQYF. This chain uses TRBV5-1 with TRBJ2-7; D is possibly TRBD2 (5 bases). The V end was cut by 7 bases, the J end by 2 bases, with 10 bases between. The CDR3 extends over 12 amino acids. The germline gives CDR1 SGHRS, CDR2 YFSETQ.

The table lists this clone with a few counts. This chain connects TRBV15 to TRBJ2-7; 9 bases fit TRBD1. The CDR3 has 15 residues. The ends lost 0 bases at V and 6 bases at J; junction bases unmatched: 6. The germline V gene encodes CDR1 LNHNV and CDR2 YYDKDF (reference sequence). CDR3 protein: CATSRDGGQGAEQYF. The CDR3, as DNA: TGTGCCACCAGCAGAGATGGGGGACAGGGCGCCGAGCAGTACTTC.

In its sample, this clone was seen a few times. The chain has TRBV14 and TRBJ1-1; no firm D call. The V end lost 1 base, the J end lost 3 bases, and 9 bases lay between the germline ends. CDR1 and CDR2 from the germline V gene are SGHDN and FVKESK. The length of the CDR3 is 14 residues. The CDR3 reads CASSQGTAYTEAFF. For the CDR3, the DNA is TGTGCCAGCAGCCAAGGAACGGCGTACACTGAAGCTTTCTTT.

The V call is TRBV6-6, the J call TRBJ2-5; 12 bases are a match to TRBD2. Per the germline V gene, CDR1 is MNHNY and CDR2 is SVGAGI (reference sequence). This CDR3 has 16 amino acids. V dropped 4 bases and J dropped 4; count of bases not matched to a gene: 7. The CDR3 DNA sequence: TGTGCCAGCAGTTTACCCTGGACTAGCGGGGCAGAGACCCAGTACTTC. Amino acid sequence: CASSLPWTSGAETQYF.

This clone was seen a handful of times. The chain has TRBV5-1 and TRBJ2-6, with no clear D. Germline CDR1 reads SGHRS; CDR2 reads YFSETQ. The CDR3 covers 15 residues. Trimming took off 0 bases at V and 0 bases at J, with 4 bases between the two ends. The CDR3 DNA sequence: TGCGCCAGCAGCTTGGTAGCCTCTGGGGCCAACGTCCTGACTTTC. As protein: CASSLVASGANVLTF.

A single count supports this clone. The chain is built from TRBV27 and TRBJ2-5; D may be TRBD1 or TRBD2 (5 bases each). The CDR3 spans 14 residues. CDR1 MNHEY and CDR2 SMNVEV come from the germline V gene (reference sequence). The germline V and J ends were trimmed by 6 bases and 5 bases, with 16 bases remaining between them. As DNA, the CDR3 is TGTGCCAGCAGACCACAGGCCCGAGGGGAGACCCAGTACTTC. Its protein is CASRPQARGETQYF.

This clone was counted a few times. The chain links TRBV29-1 to TRBJ2-3; D possibly uses TRBD1 or TRBD2 (5 bases each). The V end lost 7 bases, the J end lost 6 bases, and 11 bases lay between the germline ends. The CDR3 is 11 amino acids. From germline, CDR1 is SQVTM and CDR2 ANQGSEA. CDR3 protein: CSADWGDTQYF. The CDR3 DNA follows: TGCAGCGCCGACTGGGGGGATACGCAGTATTTT.

This clone was seen a few times. The chain combines TRBV7-8 with TRBJ1-1; a possible D gene is TRBD1 (5 bases). Trimming cost V 1 base and J 6 bases, with 15 bases left between them. The CDR3 is 15 amino acids. Germline loops: CDR1 SGHVS, CDR2 FQNEAQ. The CDR3 loop reads CASSLGRTAGSEAFF. CDR3 sequence (DNA): TGTGCCAGCAGCTTAGGGAGGACGGCAGGGTCTGAAGCTTTCTTT. Combining the CDR3 with reference TRBV7-8 and TRBJ1-1 gives the whole variable domain GAGVSQSPRYKVAKRGQDVALRCDPISGHVSLFWYQQALGQGPEFLTYFQNEAQLDKSGLPSDRFFAERPEGSVSTLKIQRTQQEDSAVYLCASSLGRTAGSEAFFGQGTRLTVV.

The chain links TRBV7-8 to TRBJ2-6; D tentatively reads TRBD1 or TRBD2 (5 bases each). The germline gives CDR1 SGHVS, CDR2 FQNEAQ. Trimming took 1 base from V and 2 from J, leaving 6 bases between them. This CDR3 has 15 residues. This CDR3 is CASSLGGAGANVLTF. The CDR3 DNA reads TGTGCCAGCAGCTTAGGAGGGGCTGGGGCCAACGTCCTGACTTTC.

V gene TRBV27 combines with J gene TRBJ1-5; 7 bases align to TRBD1. This CDR3 spans 14 amino acids. J gave up 5 bases and V 7 bases, and 8 bases lay outside the gene matches. Germline V gene sequence: CDR1 MNHEY, CDR2 SMNVEV (reference sequence). The DNA of the CDR3 is TGTGCCAGCACCCTACACAGGGGCGATCAGCCCCAGCATTTT. This gives the protein CASTLHRGDQPQHF.

The J gene is TRBJ2-7, the V gene TRBV7-9, with a weak D call TRBD2 (6 bases). The germline gives CDR1 SEHNR, CDR2 FQNEAQ (reference sequence). V was cut by 3 bases and J by 3 bases, with 15 bases left in between. This CDR3 contains 15 residues. CDR3 sequence reads: CASSFGRDGNYEQYF. DNA of the CDR3: TGTGCCAGCAGCTTCGGGCGGGACGGTAACTACGAGCAGTACTTC.

The genes are TRBV6-4 and TRBJ2-1; TRBD2 matches at 9 bases. CDR1 MRHNA and CDR2 SNTAGT come from the germline V gene. The CDR3 covers 16 residues. J gave up 0 bases and V 4 bases, and 4 bases lay outside the gene matches. The CDR3 spells CASSVRLADSYNEQFF. The CDR3 DNA reads TGTGCCAGCAGTGTTAGACTAGCGGACTCCTACAATGAGCAGTTCTTC.

The J gene is TRBJ1-1, the V gene TRBV4-1; D is unresolved. Trimming took 1 base from V and 1 from J, leaving 7 bases between them. Germline lookup yields CDR1 MGHRA and CDR2 YSYEKL. This CDR3 comprises 14 residues. The CDR3 loop is CASSQGSTNTEAFF. The CDR3 DNA is TGCGCCAGCAGCCAAGGCTCAACGAACACTGAAGCTTTCTTT.